This T cell receptor beta chain stems from a study of cytomegalovirus exposure and HLA in healthy donors. J gave up 4 bases and V 4 bases, and 3 bases lay outside the gene matches. This CDR3 region has 14 residues. Germline CDR1 MNHEY, CDR2 SVGAGI. This clone was seen a handful of times. Data came from immunoSEQ multiplex PCR; TCRdb stores just in-frame clones and leaves some out. The sample lists under 400,000 clones, about nine tenths occurring once. The specimen sequenced was PBMCs. The gene calls are TRBV6-5 and TRBJ2-2; 7 bases align to TRBD1. The TCR sequence derives from a woman younger than 35 in good health and CMV-seronegative. CDR3 DNA sequence: TGTGCCAGCAGTTCCGACAGGGCCACCGGGGAGCTGTTTTTT. Its translation is CASSSDRATGELFF.